Following are 10 T cell receptor beta chains from one sample sequenced in a study of cytomegalovirus exposure and HLA in healthy donors (dated by TCRdb to about 2017). To prepare the library, the immunoSEQ multiplex PCR assay was applied. For the multiplex PCR, a mixture combining 60 forward primers for TCR Vbeta segments and 13 reverse primers for TCR Jbeta segments was used. TCRdb provides this immuneACCESS table in a form limited to in-frame rearrangements. Some clones are lacking; in checked studies, under half of them reflect an unresolved V gene, and why the rest are absent is not known. Here the sample has around 130,000 clones; just under 80% occur a single time. The ten largest clones capture around 1.5% of the sample. Specimen: PBMCs. The receptors stem from a young woman in good health and CMV-seronegative.

The sample holds one count of this clone. The genes are TRBV9 and TRBJ1-1; 7 positions match TRBD1. With 0 bases clipped from V and 0 bases from J, the junction kept 5 bases outside the gene matches. Germline CDR1 and CDR2: SGDLS and YYNGEE. The CDR3 extends over 16 amino acids. CDR3 residues: CASSVEGGQMNTEAFF. The CDR3 DNA sequence: TGTGCCAGCAGCGTAGAAGGGGGCCAAATGAACACTGAAGCTTTCTTT.

The chain links TRBV5-6 to TRBJ1-3; D not resolved. This CDR3 contains 13 residues. V lost 7 bases, J lost 4 bases, and 12 bases lay in between. Germline V lookup: CDR1 SGHDT, CDR2 YYEEEE. The CDR3 loop is CASCRINGNTIYF. DNA for the CDR3: TGTGCCAGCTGCAGGATAAACGGAAACACCATATATTTT.

The chain links TRBV5-1 to TRBJ2-7, with TRBD1 as a possible D gene (7 bases). The CDR3 covers 16 residues. Per germline, CDR1 SGHRS and CDR2 YFSETQ. V lost 4 bases and J lost 2, with 19 bases in between. The CDR3 DNA reads TGCGCCAGCAGCAAGGGGCTTGCAGGGGGGACCTACGAGCAGTACTTC. Amino acid sequence: CASSKGLAGGTYEQYF.

This clone occurred once. An end of the junction does not agree with germline; a read error may underlie this. The V and J genes are TRBV7-9 and TRBJ1-1, with D possibly matching TRBD1 (5 bases). This CDR3 has 14 residues. CDR1 SEHNR and CDR2 FQNEAQ come from the germline V gene (reference sequence). This chain's CDR3 is CSSSLGQVNTEAFF. CDR3 nucleotide sequence: TGTTCCAGCAGCTTAGGACAAGTAAACACTGAAGCTTTCTTT.

The chain combines TRBV19 with TRBJ1-2; no firm D call. Germline V gene data show CDR1 as LNHDA and CDR2 as SQIVND (reference sequence). Trimming took 0 bases from V and 6 from J, leaving 26 bases between them. CDR3 length: 19 residues. CDR3 nucleotide sequence: TGTGCCAGTAGTATAGACGGGATCGAGACGCTGCAAAGGCGGGATGGCTACACCTTC. The encoded protein is CASSIDGIETLQRRDGYTF.

The rearrangement links TRBV29-1 to TRBJ2-7; D might be TRBD2 (6 bases). The CDR3 runs to 12 residues. CDR1 and CDR2 (germline): SQVTM, ANQGSEA. The V end was cut by 7 bases, the J end by 3 bases, with 13 bases between. In DNA, the CDR3 is TGCAGCGGGAGGGACGGACGCTACGAGCAGTACTTC. Translating gives CSGRDGRYEQYF.

The chain recombines TRBV7-9 with TRBJ1-1, with a weak D call TRBD1 (5 bases). The length of the CDR3 is 11 residues. CDR1 is SEHNR, CDR2 FQNEAQ, per germline (reference sequence). The germline V and J ends were trimmed by 3 bases and 7 bases, with 6 bases remaining between them. CDR3 residues: CASSFRGEAFF. The CDR3 DNA sequence: TGTGCCAGCAGCTTTAGGGGTGAAGCTTTCTTT.

This clone is a singleton in its sample. This rearrangement joins TRBV25-1 to TRBJ1-2; 11 bases line up with TRBD1. The trim removed 8 bases at V and 4 bases at J, leaving 12 bases unmatched. Germline-derived CDR1 and CDR2 are MGHDK and SYGVNS. The CDR3 consists of 16 residues. As DNA, the CDR3 is TGTGCCAGCGGAGGGGTCGGGACAGGGGGGATCTATGGCTACACCTTC. The encoded protein is CASGGVGTGGIYGYTF.

V gene TRBV30 combines with J gene TRBJ1-6, with 8 bases lining up with TRBD1. The length of the CDR3 is 13 residues. Germline values: CDR1 GTSNPN, CDR2 SVGIG (reference sequence). J was trimmed by 11 bases and V by 1 base; bases with no gene match: 4. CDR3 sequence reads: CAWSGTGITPLHF. The CDR3 nucleotides read TGTGCCTGGAGTGGGACAGGGATTACACCCCTCCACTTT.

This rearrangement joins TRBV7-7 to TRBJ2-2; no definite D call. Germline CDR1 is SSHAT and CDR2 is FNYEAQ (reference sequence). Trimming stripped 0 bases from V and 3 bases from J, with 5 bases between. The CDR3 is made up of 14 amino acids. CDR3 DNA sequence: TGTGCCAGCAGCTTAGCGCCAGACACCGGGGAGCTGTTTTTT. Amino acid sequence: CASSLAPDTGELFF.